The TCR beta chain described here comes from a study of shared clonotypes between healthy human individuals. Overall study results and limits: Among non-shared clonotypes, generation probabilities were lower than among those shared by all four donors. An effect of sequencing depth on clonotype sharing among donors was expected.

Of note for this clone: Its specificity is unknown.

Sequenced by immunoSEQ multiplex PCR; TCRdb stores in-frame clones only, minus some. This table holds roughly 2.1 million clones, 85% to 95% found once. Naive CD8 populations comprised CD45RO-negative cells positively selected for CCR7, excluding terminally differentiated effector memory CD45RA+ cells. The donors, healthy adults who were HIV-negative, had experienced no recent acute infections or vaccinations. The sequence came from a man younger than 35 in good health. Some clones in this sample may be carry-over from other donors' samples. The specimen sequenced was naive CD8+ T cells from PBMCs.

The CDR3 DNA follows: TGTGCCTGGACCGTCGGCCCGGGGGATTCCTCCTACGAGCAGTACTTC. Amino acids: CAWTVGPGDSSYEQYF. This chain uses TRBV30 with TRBJ2-7, with a possible D match to TRBD2 (6 bases). V was cut by 4 bases and J by 0 bases, with 19 bases left in between. Germline V CDR1 and CDR2: GTSNPN, SVGIG (reference sequence). This CDR3 spans 16 amino acids.